The 21 T cell receptor beta chains in this list originate from one sample, sequenced in a study of blood T cell repertoires in COVID-19. Sequenced by immunoSEQ multiplex PCR; TCRdb stores in-frame clones only, minus some. The table records more than 35,000 clones, approximately 90% of them present only once. Sample: peripheral blood. The origin of the receptors is a man between 65 and 85 years old with active COVID-19.

J is TRBJ1-5 and V is TRBV5-1; a possible D gene is TRBD1 (5 bases). With 0 bases removed from V and 6 bases from J, the gap between germline ends came to 7 bases. This CDR3 comprises 13 residues. Per the germline V gene, CDR1 is SGHRS and CDR2 is YFSETQ. The CDR3 here is CASSLAGGQPQHF. The CDR3 nucleotides are TGCGCCAGCAGCTTGGCCGGGGGTCAGCCCCAGCATTTT.

The rearrangement uses TRBV2 and TRBJ1-3; 7 bases agree with TRBD1. Germline trimming cut 5 bases from V and 4 bases from J; bases unmatched to any gene: 5. The CDR3 totals 14 residues. Per germline, CDR1 SNHLY and CDR2 FYNNEI. This CDR3 reads CASSYDRAGNTIYF. The CDR3 DNA reads TGTGCCAGCAGTTACGACAGGGCCGGAAACACCATATATTTT.

V is TRBV9 and J is TRBJ2-3; 8 bases match TRBD1. From germline, CDR1 is SGDLS and CDR2 YYNGEE. V shed 3 bases and J 0 bases; nucleotides not matched to a gene: 18. The CDR3 is 20 amino acids. The CDR3 region has the DNA TGTGCCAGCAGCGATCCAAAGGACAGGGAAAAAATCCCTAGCACAGATACGCAGTATTTT. Translating gives CASSDPKDREKIPSTDTQYF.

This rearrangement joins TRBV19 to TRBJ1-4; D remains ambiguous. Trimming took off 5 bases at V and 3 bases at J, with 16 bases between the two ends. The CDR3 loop spans 16 amino acids. CDR1 and CDR2 (germline): LNHDA, SQIVND (reference sequence). Here the CDR3 DNA reads TGTGCCAGTAGTCCGGGAGTCGCTGGGGCTAATGAAAAACTGTTTTTT. It yields the protein CASSPGVAGANEKLFF.

This clone turned up a few times. The chain links TRBV24-1 to TRBJ1-5; 10 nucleotides agree with TRBD1. This CDR3 region has 13 residues. The V and J ends lost 10 bases and 6 bases, in that order; junction bases with no gene match: 5. Germline V gene lookup returns CDR1 KGHDR and CDR2 SFDVKD. DNA for the CDR3: TGTGCCACAGGGACAGGGGTTGGTCAGCCCCAGCATTTT. This gives the protein CATGTGVGQPQHF.

The chain links TRBV6-5 to TRBJ1-1, with 10 bases aligning to TRBD1. The CDR3 covers 15 residues. The trim removed 6 bases at V and 3 bases at J, leaving 7 bases unmatched. Germline CDR1 is MNHEY and CDR2 is SVGAGI. Here the CDR3 reads CASSLLGQGYTEAFF. In DNA, the CDR3 is TGTGCCAGCAGCCTGTTGGGACAGGGGTACACTGAAGCTTTCTTT.

In its sample, this clone was seen once. The rearrangement links TRBV5-8 to TRBJ1-5; the match to TRBD1 covers 7 bases. The CDR3 length is 15 residues. J gave up 1 base and V 0 bases, and 1 base lay outside the gene matches. CDR1 and CDR2 (germline): SGHTS, YDEGEE. DNA of the CDR3: TGTGCCAGCAGCTTGGACAGGGGAAGCAATCAGCCCCAGCATTTT. Encoded protein: CASSLDRGSNQPQHF.

This chain uses TRBV6-5 with TRBJ2-7; 7 bases map to TRBD2. CDR3 length: 14 amino acids. The germline gives CDR1 MNHEY, CDR2 SVGAGI. With V trimmed by 2 bases and J by 0 bases, 1 base remained unmatched. The CDR3, as DNA: TGTGCCAGCAGTTACGTAGCGGGCTCCTACGAGCAGTACTTC. Translation: CASSYVAGSYEQYF.

This clone was observed a handful of times. The genes are TRBV27 and TRBJ1-5, with 9 bases lining up with TRBD1. Germline lookup yields CDR1 MNHEY and CDR2 SMNVEV (reference sequence). The CDR3 has 15 residues. Trimming removed 6 bases from V and 2 bases from J; junction bases left unmatched: 5. CDR3 DNA sequence: TGTGCCAGCAGGCCGACAGGGGGACGCAATCAGCCCCAGCATTTT. Amino acid sequence: CASRPTGGRNQPQHF.

The chain employs TRBV14 and TRBJ2-3; D is unclear. V shed 4 bases and J shed 0 bases, with 14 bases lying between them. The CDR3 has 16 amino acids. The germline gives CDR1 SGHDN, CDR2 FVKESK. CDR3 protein: CASSPLRQASTDTQYF. The CDR3 nucleotides read TGTGCCAGCAGCCCGCTCAGGCAAGCTAGCACAGATACGCAGTATTTT.

This sequence joins TRBV7-3 and TRBJ2-5; possible D gene TRBD2, 6 bases. Germline V gene sequence: CDR1 SGHTA, CDR2 FQGTGA. V dropped 2 bases and J dropped 4 bases, with 11 bases sitting between them. This CDR3 has 14 amino acids. The CDR3 DNA follows: TGTGCCAGCAGCTTATCAGGGACTCGAGAGACCCAGTACTTC. This gives the protein CASSLSGTRETQYF.

This clone was found once. The chain links TRBV4-2 to TRBJ2-7; TRBD2 aligns across 10 bases. This CDR3 has 15 residues. The germline V gene has CDR1 LGHNA and CDR2 YNFKEQ. V trimming: 2 bases; J trimming: 5 bases; junction bases outside the gene matches: 6. The CDR3 region has the DNA TGTGCCAGCAGCCAACCCGGGACTAGCGACCACGAGCAGTACTTC. Translation gives CASSQPGTSDHEQYF.

This chain joins TRBV28 and TRBJ2-1, with 8 bases aligning to TRBD2. The germline CDR1 and CDR2 sequences are MDHEN and SYDVKM. The CDR3 is made up of 16 amino acids. Trimming took 6 bases from V and 1 from J; bases not matched to a gene: 8. CDR3 region: CASRSSVAGSYNEQFF. The CDR3 region has the DNA TGTGCCAGCAGATCGTCCGTAGCGGGGTCCTACAATGAGCAGTTCTTC.

This clone was observed a single time. The chain joins TRBV6-6 to TRBJ2-7; possible D gene TRBD1, 5 bases. V gave up 4 bases and J gave up 9 bases, with 13 bases separating them. The CDR3 loop spans 12 amino acids. CDR1 and CDR2 from the germline V gene are MNHNY and SVGAGI (reference sequence). CDR3 in amino acids: CASSSSRTGQYF. In DNA form, the CDR3 reads TGTGCCAGCAGTTCCTCCCGTACAGGGCAGTACTTC.

The genes are TRBV28 and TRBJ2-3, with 7 bases identical to TRBD2. CDR1 MDHEN and CDR2 SYDVKM come from the germline V gene. The CDR3 covers 15 residues. Unmatched junction bases numbered 7, after V lost 3 bases and J lost 4 bases. In DNA form, the CDR3 reads TGTGCCAGCAGTTTCACAGCGGGATTTCCAGATACGCAGTATTTT. Amino acids: CASSFTAGFPDTQYF.

Here the CDR3 DNA reads TGTGCCAGCAGTCCGACAGGCTATGGCTACACCTTC. This sequence encodes CASSPTGYGYTF. The chain is built from TRBV6-6 and TRBJ1-2, with D possibly being TRBD1 (6 bases). There are 12 residues in the CDR3. CDR1 and CDR2 (germline): MNHNY, SVGAGI (reference sequence). Between the trimmed V and J ends, which lost 5 bases and 4 bases, there was a span of 8 bases.

The chain couples TRBV2 to TRBJ2-5; D uncertain. This CDR3 comprises 14 residues. V was shortened by 1 base and J by 0 bases, with 6 bases between the two germline ends. The germline V gene encodes CDR1 SNHLY and CDR2 FYNNEI. The CDR3 nucleotides read TGTGCCAGCAGTGAAGGAGGATACCAAGAGACCCAGTACTTC. Protein: CASSEGGYQETQYF.

The rearrangement uses TRBV18 and TRBJ1-2, with TRBD1 matching over 9 bases. CDR3 length: 13 residues. The germline V gene has CDR1 KGHSH and CDR2 LQKENI. V shed 3 bases, J shed 6 bases, and the junction held 2 bases outside the gene matches. The CDR3: CASSPRDRDGYTF. In nucleotides, the CDR3 is TGTGCCAGCTCACCCCGGGACAGGGATGGCTACACCTTC.

This clone was seen once. V gene TRBV15 combines with J gene TRBJ2-7, with D possibly matching TRBD1 (5 bases). This CDR3 region has 15 residues. V lost 2 bases to trimming and J lost 3 bases, with 14 bases between them. Germline assignment: CDR1 LNHNV and CDR2 YYDKDF (reference sequence). CDR3: CATSRTRTGDYEQYF. CDR3 sequence (DNA): TGTGCCACCAGCAGAACAAGAACAGGAGACTACGAGCAGTACTTC.

The rearrangement uses TRBV7-2 and TRBJ2-4, with 8 bases fitting TRBD2. The trim removed 3 bases at V and 3 bases at J, leaving 4 bases unmatched. The CDR3 contains 15 residues. From germline, CDR1 is SGHTA and CDR2 FQGNSA. The DNA for the CDR3 is TGTGCCAGCAGCTTGGGTAGCGGGAACAAAAACATTCAGTACTTC. It is translated as CASSLGSGNKNIQYF.

The V gene is TRBV4-2, the J gene TRBJ2-7, with TRBD2 matching 10 bases. Germline V lookup: CDR1 LGHNA, CDR2 YNFKEQ. J was trimmed by 3 bases and V by 0 bases; bases with no gene match: 5. The CDR3 loop spans 16 amino acids. In DNA form, the CDR3 reads TGTGCCAGCAGCCAAGAACTTACTAGCGGGATCTACGAGCAGTACTTC. Protein: CASSQELTSGIYEQYF.